This is a list of T cell receptor beta chains from one sample in a study of T-cell memory formation after mild COVID-19. In TCRdb, the 5' RACE reads were re-called with MiXCR into one record per CDR3 protein. Of around 200,000 distinct CDR3 sequences in the sample, about 10% were seen once. What was sequenced was PBMCs or a T cell subset sorted from them (not recorded which). These receptors came from a man between 18 and 29 years old who had mild COVID-19 (a few samples of this study predate the infection). Cell type and time point are not known. Each CDR3 is given with its conserved first and last residue. A D gene is named only where the DNA matches it firmly. Rows give clone size only sometimes, using once, few, many, or a class for an expanded clone.

-	TRBV5-1	TRBJ2-3	many	CASSWDRPSTDTQYF	TGCGCCAGCAGCTGGGATCGACCTAGCACAGATACGCAGTATTTT
-	TRBV7-9	TRBJ2-3	-	CASSLKAVSTDTQYF	TGTGCCAGCAGCTTAAAGGCGGTTAGCACAGATACGCAGTATTTT
-	TRBV12-3/TRBV12-4	TRBJ1-3	-	CASRRTASGNTIYF	TGTGCCAGCAGAAGGACAGCCTCTGGAAACACCATATATTTT
-	TRBV20-1	TRBJ2-3	-	CSAPGGTDTQYF	TGCAGTGCTCCTGGGGGCACAGATACGCAGTATTTT
-	TRBV2	TRBJ2-5	few	CASSVRESETQYF	TGTGCCAGCAGTGTGAGGGAGTCGGAGACCCAGTACTTC
-	TRBV4-1	TRBJ1-1	-	CASSPRALNTEAFF	TGCGCCAGCAGCCCTAGAGCTTTGAACACTGAAGCTTTCTTT
-	TRBV2	TRBJ1-1	-	CASSELANTEAFF	TGTGCCAGCAGTGAATTGGCGAACACTGAAGCTTTCTTT
TRBD2	TRBV28	TRBJ2-1	-	CASTPPAGGHYSYNEQFF	TGTGCCAGCACCCCTCCTGCGGGGGGTCACTACTCCTACAATGAGCAGTTCTTC
-	TRBV28	TRBJ2-5	-	CASSAPKGFQETQYF	TGTGCCAGCAGCGCGCCGAAAGGGTTTCAAGAGACCCAGTACTTC
TRBD2	TRBV20-1	TRBJ2-1	-	CSARGGNSGAYNEQFF	TGCAGTGCTAGAGGGGGGAATAGCGGGGCGTACAATGAGCAGTTCTTC
TRBD1	TRBV5-1	TRBJ1-2	few	CASSLFRDSSYGYTF	TGCGCCAGCAGCTTGTTCCGGGACAGCTCTTATGGCTACACCTTC
-	TRBV4-3	TRBJ2-4	-	CASSQDRARRGIQYF	TGCGCCAGCAGCCAAGATCGCGCCAGGAGGGGCATTCAGTACTTC
-	TRBV7-3	TRBJ2-3	few	CASSFGGDTDTQYF	TGTGCCAGCAGCTTCGGCGGGGACACAGATACGCAGTATTTT
-	TRBV7-2	TRBJ1-1	few	CASSLYADQLEAFF	TGTGCCAGCAGCTTATACGCGGACCAGCTTGAAGCTTTCTTT
-	TRBV7-2	TRBJ2-5	-	CASSSSGRTQETQYF	TGTGCCAGCAGCTCCTCAGGAAGGACCCAAGAGACCCAGTACTTC
-	TRBV12-3/TRBV12-4	TRBJ2-3	-	CASSFSSRGDTQYF	TGTGCCAGCAGTTTCTCTAGCCGGGGCGATACGCAGTATTTT
TRBD2	TRBV4-3	TRBJ2-1	-	CASSQVGTNSYNEQFF	TGCGCCAGCAGCCAAGTTGGGACTAACTCCTACAATGAGCAGTTCTTC
TRBD2	TRBV12-3/TRBV12-4	TRBJ2-7	-	CASSLVGGGQGEQYF	TGTGCCAGCAGTTTAGTCGGGGGGGGCCAAGGAGAGCAGTACTTC
-	TRBV4-3	TRBJ2-7	-	CASSQEGDVSSYEQYF	TGCGCCAGCAGCCAAGAAGGGGACGTAAGCTCCTACGAGCAGTACTTC
-	TRBV7-2	TRBJ2-1	-	CASSLRGLGDEQFF	TGTGCCAGCAGCTTAAGGGGCTTGGGCGATGAGCAGTTCTTC
TRBD2	TRBV12-3/TRBV12-4	TRBJ2-5	few	CASGTIRYQETQYF	TGTGCCAGCGGGACTATCCGGTACCAAGAGACCCAGTACTTC
-	TRBV6-2/TRBV6-3	TRBJ2-1	few	CASRGADSHNEQFF	TGTGCCAGCAGGGGAGCGGACAGCCACAATGAGCAGTTCTTC
-	TRBV7-3	TRBJ2-2	few	CASSFSIAVANTGELFF	TGTGCCAGCAGCTTTTCGATCGCCGTTGCGAACACCGGGGAGCTGTTTTTT
-	TRBV7-6	TRBJ2-5	few	CASSSRGNNRETQYF	TGTGCCAGCAGCTCCCGGGGGAACAACCGAGAGACCCAGTACTTC
TRBD1	TRBV6-2/TRBV6-3	TRBJ2-5	many	CASSDRVRETQYF	TGTGCCAGCAGCGACAGGGTGCGGGAGACCCAGTACTTC
-	TRBV5-1	TRBJ2-3	many	CASSLETTTDTQYF	TGCGCCAGCAGCTTGGAAACGACCACAGATACGCAGTATTTT
-	TRBV4-2	TRBJ1-6	-	CASRPKDGVQVSPLHF	TGTGCCAGCAGGCCAAAGGATGGGGTTCAGGTTTCACCCCTCCACTTT
-	TRBV7-2	TRBJ1-1	few	CASGEAVGTEAFF	TGTGCCAGCGGTGAGGCTGTCGGCACTGAAGCTTTCTTT
-	TRBV4-3	TRBJ2-5	-	CAPLRPKTETQYF	TGCGCCCCTCTGCGGCCCAAGACAGAGACCCAGTACTTC
TRBD2	TRBV7-8	TRBJ2-1	few	CASSPQLAGGYNEQFF	TGTGCCAGCAGCCCCCAACTAGCGGGGGGATACAATGAGCAGTTCTTC
-	TRBV12-3/TRBV12-4	TRBJ2-2	few	CASSFLSGAGELFF	TGTGCCAGCAGTTTTCTCTCAGGGGCCGGGGAGCTGTTTTTT
-	TRBV12-3/TRBV12-4	TRBJ2-1	-	CASSSTGTFAYNEQFF	TGTGCCAGCAGTTCCACCGGGACATTCGCGTACAATGAGCAGTTCTTC
TRBD2	TRBV5-6	TRBJ2-2	-	CASSYERGWDTGELFF	TGTGCCAGCAGCTACGAGCGGGGTTGGGACACCGGGGAGCTGTTTTTT
-	TRBV7-2	TRBJ2-5	many	CASTPPGPGGRETQYF	TGTGCCAGCACTCCTCCGGGCCCCGGGGGTCGGGAGACCCAGTACTTC
TRBD2	TRBV27	TRBJ2-5	few	CASSLFFGGGRGGETQYF	TGTGCCAGCAGTTTATTCTTCGGGGGGGGCCGAGGTGGAGAGACCCAGTACTTC
-	TRBV9	TRBJ1-4	-	CASSVDGEKLFF	TGTGCCAGCAGCGTAGATGGTGAAAAACTGTTTTTT
TRBD1	TRBV6-2/TRBV6-3	TRBJ1-2	few	CASHGQGIFNYGYTF	TGTGCCAGCCACGGACAGGGAATATTTAACTATGGCTACACCTTC
-	TRBV5-1	TRBJ2-2	many	CASSLLASETGELFF	TGCGCCAGCAGCTTGCTGGCTAGCGAGACCGGGGAGCTGTTTTTT
-	TRBV11-1	TRBJ2-7	-	CARSLGDNGLFVQYF	TGTGCCAGAAGCTTGGGTGACAACGGTCTTTTCGTCCAGTACTTC
-	TRBV5-1	TRBJ2-7	-	CASSFRAKTYEQYF	TGCGCCAGCAGCTTTCGGGCCAAGACCTACGAGCAGTACTTC
-	TRBV11-2	TRBJ2-5	-	CASSFSIVQETQYF	TGTGCCAGCAGCTTTTCGATCGTTCAAGAGACCCAGTACTTC
-	TRBV6-1	TRBJ1-2	-	CASSEARQLGYTF	TGTGCCAGCAGTGAAGCGCGGCAGCTGGGCTACACCTTC
-	TRBV6-6	TRBJ1-5	few	CASSSQGPQHF	TGTGCCAGCAGCTCCCAAGGGCCCCAGCATTTT
-	TRBV20-1	TRBJ1-2	-	CSARDPGAANTF	TGCAGTGCTAGAGATCCTGGGGCAGCCAACACCTTC